The 15 T cell receptor beta chains reported below all come from one sample, sequenced in a study of T cells in Graves' hyperthyroidism and ophthalmopathy. The TCR beta CDR3 regions underwent amplification using RNA transcripts as the source. The TCR CDR3 was amplified in a first-round RT-PCR using the HTBI primer set. A single record per CDR3 protein comes from TCRdb applying MiXCR to the multiplex PCR reads. In the table there are a few hundred thousand distinct CDR3 sequences, around 15% of which are singletons. The sequenced material came from blood. Every receptor here comes from a woman between 18 and 30 years old with Graves' hyperthyroidism.

This clonotype was observed at least ten times. V usage is TRBV7-8 and J usage is TRBJ2-3; TRBD2 agrees at 9 bases. J lost 4 bases, V lost 10 bases, and 6 bases had no gene match. This CDR3 region has 13 residues. From germline, CDR1 is SGHVS and CDR2 FQNEAQ. The DNA of the CDR3 is TGTGCCACCGGACTAGCGAGCGCAGATACGCAGTATTTT. Translation: CATGLASADTQYF.

Comment on this clonotype: A much larger clone is a single base away; this may be a read error. This CDR3 reads CASGPVLAGGNNEQFF. The DNA of the CDR3 is TGTGCCAGCGGTCCCGTACTAGCGGGAGGTAACAATGAGCAGTTCTTC. The rearrangement uses TRBV28 and TRBJ2-1; 12 bases are a match to TRBD2. CDR1 MDHEN and CDR2 SYDVKM come from the germline V gene. This CDR3 region has 16 residues. Trimming at V came to 8 bases and at J to 5 bases, leaving 10 bases not matched to a gene.

This clonotype was recorded many times. V and J are TRBV30 and TRBJ2-1; D is possibly TRBD2 (6 bases). The length of the CDR3 is 15 residues. Germline V CDR1 and CDR2: GTSNPN, SVGIG (reference sequence). The V end was cut by 5 bases, the J end by 3 bases, with 17 bases between. In DNA, the CDR3 is TGTGCCTGGGGCACCGGGACTGGCAGCTACAATGAGCAGTTCTTC. This encodes CAWGTGTGSYNEQFF.

The chain couples TRBV9 to TRBJ2-7; 10 nucleotides match TRBD1. The CDR3 loop spans 16 amino acids. Per germline, CDR1 SGDLS and CDR2 YYNGEE. V lost 0 bases to trimming and J lost 4 bases; unmatched junction nucleotides: 7. The CDR3 DNA is TGTGCCAGCAGCGTAGATCCAGGACAGGGGGAGTACGAGCAGTACTTC. Translating gives CASSVDPGQGEYEQYF.

This clonotype has only a few counts. The CDR3 is CASSVSAGKSPEQYF. The CDR3 nucleotides read TGTGCCAGCAGCGTCTCGGCAGGGAAGTCACCCGAGCAGTACTTC. The chain combines TRBV9 with TRBJ2-7; D may be TRBD1 (5 bases). Per germline, CDR1 SGDLS and CDR2 YYNGEE. The CDR3 runs to 15 residues. The V and J ends lost 2 bases and 6 bases respectively, with 18 bases between them.

This clonotype was detected many times. The chain joins TRBV20-1 to TRBJ1-5; tentative D call: TRBD1 (5 bases). This CDR3 comprises 15 residues. V lost 4 bases, J lost 4 bases, and 17 bases lay in between. Germline CDR1 is DFQATT and CDR2 is SNEGSKA (reference sequence). The CDR3 protein is CSAKRGFEGNQPQHF. In DNA form, the CDR3 reads TGCAGTGCTAAGCGGGGTTTTGAGGGGAATCAGCCCCAGCATTTT.

The chain carries TRBV5-5 and TRBJ1-2; possibly TRBD1 for D (5 bases). This CDR3 is 14 amino acids long. Germline lookup yields CDR1 SGHKS and CDR2 YYEKEE (reference sequence). V lost 4 bases, J lost 1 base, and 11 bases lay in between. DNA for the CDR3: TGTGCCAGCAGCCGGGGAAGGGGTAACTATGGCTACACCTTC. Translating it yields CASSRGRGNYGYTF.

This clonotype was recorded a few times. CDR3 residues: CASAGTGGSEQFF. In DNA form, the CDR3 reads TGTGCCAGTGCGGGGACAGGGGGCAGCGAGCAGTTCTTC. The genes are TRBV19 and TRBJ2-1, with 12 bases matching TRBD1. The J segment lost 10 bases and the V segment lost 8 bases, leaving 6 bases of the junction unmatched. The V gene's germline CDR1 is LNHDA and CDR2 SQIVND (reference sequence). The CDR3 length is 13 residues.

The chain couples TRBV6-2 or TRBV6-3 to TRBJ2-2; the match to TRBD2 covers 13 bases. The CDR3 contains 17 residues. Germline V gene data show CDR1 as MNHEY and CDR2 as SVGEGT. With 2 bases clipped from V and 2 bases from J, the junction kept 2 bases outside the gene matches. Written as DNA, the CDR3 is TGTGCCAGCAGTTACAAGGGACTAGCGGGAAACACCGGGGAGCTGTTTTTT. Amino acid sequence: CASSYKGLAGNTGELFF.

This clonotype was picked up a small number of times. CDR3 residues: CATRSSGANVLTF. In nucleotides, the CDR3 is TGTGCCACCAGGAGCTCTGGGGCCAACGTCCTGACTTTC. The V and J genes are TRBV15 and TRBJ2-6, with D uncertain. This CDR3 is built from 13 residues. Germline V CDR1 and CDR2: LNHNV, YYDKDF (reference sequence). Between the trimmed V and J ends, which lost 6 bases and 0 bases, there was a span of 3 bases.

The sample holds many counts of this clonotype. The chain links TRBV11-2 to TRBJ2-1; D is ambiguous. Germline V lookup: CDR1 SGHAT, CDR2 FQNNGV. Trimming removed 1 base from V and 7 bases from J, with 8 bases in between. This CDR3 spans 13 amino acids. CDR3 DNA: TGTGCCAGCAGCTTAGCATCTTTAAATGAGCAGTTCTTC. It specifies CASSLASLNEQFF.

This clonotype was detected only a few times. This may stem from a read error, because a much larger clone lies one nucleotide away. V is TRBV3-1 and J is TRBJ1-2; no clear D. The germline CDR1 and CDR2 sequences are LGHDT and YNNKEL (reference sequence). V was shortened by 5 bases and J by 6 bases, with 22 bases between the two germline ends. The CDR3 extends over 16 amino acids. The CDR3 region has the DNA TGTGCCAGCAGCTACGCCCCAGGCTTGGACGTTAATGGCTACACCTTC. Encoded protein: CASSYAPGLDVNGYTF.

This clonotype was recorded once. The chain recombines TRBV4-2 with TRBJ2-5; no clear D gene. Trimming left V 0 bases short and J 2 bases short, with 7 bases between. The CDR3 extends over 14 amino acids. Germline CDR1 is LGHNA and CDR2 is YNFKEQ. DNA for the CDR3: TGTGCCAGCAGCCAAGAATTCAGACAAGAGACCCAGTACTTC. As protein: CASSQEFRQETQYF.

The table lists this clonotype with a few counts. The chain has TRBV20-1 and TRBJ2-3, with 16 bases identical to TRBD2. J lost 4 bases, V lost 3 bases, and 10 bases had no gene match. This CDR3 has 18 amino acids. Germline loops: CDR1 DFQATT, CDR2 SNEGSKA (reference sequence). The CDR3 here is CSASRGGTSGRASDTQYF. CDR3 nucleotides: TGCAGTGCTAGTCGTGGAGGGACTAGCGGGAGGGCCTCAGATACGCAGTATTTT.

This rearrangement joins TRBV5-6 to TRBJ1-1; D unresolved. V was clipped by 3 bases and J by 3 bases, with 9 bases between them. This CDR3 region has 13 residues. Looked up from germline, CDR1 is SGHDT and CDR2 is YYEEEE. The CDR3 DNA sequence: TGTGCCAGCAGCTACCCGGGTTACACTGAAGCTTTCTTT. Its protein is CASSYPGYTEAFF.